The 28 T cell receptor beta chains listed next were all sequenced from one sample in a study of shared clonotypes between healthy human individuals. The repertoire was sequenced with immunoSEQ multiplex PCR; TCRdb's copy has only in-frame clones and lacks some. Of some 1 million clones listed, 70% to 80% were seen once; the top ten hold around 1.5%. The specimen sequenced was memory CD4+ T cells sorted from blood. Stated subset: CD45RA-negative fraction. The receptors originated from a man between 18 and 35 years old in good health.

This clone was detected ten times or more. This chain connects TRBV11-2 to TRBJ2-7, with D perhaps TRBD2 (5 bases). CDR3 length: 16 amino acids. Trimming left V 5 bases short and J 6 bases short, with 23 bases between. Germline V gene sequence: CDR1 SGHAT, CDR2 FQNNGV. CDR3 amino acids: CASSPRGWEIGLEQYF. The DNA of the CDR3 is TGTGCCAGCAGCCCACGGGGTTGGGAGATCGGGCTCGAGCAGTACTTC.

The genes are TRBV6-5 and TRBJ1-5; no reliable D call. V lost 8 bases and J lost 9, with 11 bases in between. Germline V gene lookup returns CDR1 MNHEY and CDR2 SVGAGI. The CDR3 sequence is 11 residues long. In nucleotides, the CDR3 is TGTGCCAGCGGCGCGCGTTCGCCCCAGCATTTT. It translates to CASGARSPQHF.

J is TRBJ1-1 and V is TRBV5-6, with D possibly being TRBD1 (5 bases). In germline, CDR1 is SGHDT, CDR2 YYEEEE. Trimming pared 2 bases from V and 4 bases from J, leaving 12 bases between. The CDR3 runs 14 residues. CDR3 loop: CASSFAGRVTEAFF. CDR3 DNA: TGTGCCAGCAGCTTTGCAGGGCGGGTCACTGAAGCTTTCTTT.

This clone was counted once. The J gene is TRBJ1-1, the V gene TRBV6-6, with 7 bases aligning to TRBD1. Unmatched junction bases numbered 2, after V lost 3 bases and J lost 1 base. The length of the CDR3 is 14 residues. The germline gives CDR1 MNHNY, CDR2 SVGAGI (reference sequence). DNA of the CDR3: TGTGCCAGCAGTTATGGGGACAGGAACACTGAAGCTTTCTTT. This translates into CASSYGDRNTEAFF.

The CDR3, as DNA: TGTGCCAGCAGCGTCCTCCCTGAAGAGACCCAGTACTTC. Protein product: CASSVLPEETQYF. The chain carries TRBV9 and TRBJ2-5; D call uncertain. The ends were cut back, 2 bases at V and 3 bases at J, with 8 bases in the middle. This CDR3 region has 13 residues. The germline V gene has CDR1 SGDLS and CDR2 YYNGEE.

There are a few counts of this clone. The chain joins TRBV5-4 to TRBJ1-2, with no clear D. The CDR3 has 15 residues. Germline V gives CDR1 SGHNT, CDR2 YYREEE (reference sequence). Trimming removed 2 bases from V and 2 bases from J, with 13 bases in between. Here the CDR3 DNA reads TGTGCCAGCAGCTTAGGCGGAGCTGGCAACTATGGCTACACCTTC. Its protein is CASSLGGAGNYGYTF.

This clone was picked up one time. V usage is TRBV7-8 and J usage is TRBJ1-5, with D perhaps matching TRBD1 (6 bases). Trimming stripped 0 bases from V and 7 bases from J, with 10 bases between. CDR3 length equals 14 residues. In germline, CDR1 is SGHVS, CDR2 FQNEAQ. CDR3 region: CASSLAAGDQPQHF. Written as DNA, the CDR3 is TGTGCCAGCAGCTTAGCGGCAGGGGACCAGCCCCAGCATTTT.

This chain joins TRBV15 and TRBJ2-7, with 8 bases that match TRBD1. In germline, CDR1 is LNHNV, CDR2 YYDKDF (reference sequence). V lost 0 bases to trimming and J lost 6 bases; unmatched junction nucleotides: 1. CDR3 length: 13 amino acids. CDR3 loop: CATSREQGGEQYF. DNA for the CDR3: TGTGCCACCAGCAGAGAACAGGGGGGCGAGCAGTACTTC.

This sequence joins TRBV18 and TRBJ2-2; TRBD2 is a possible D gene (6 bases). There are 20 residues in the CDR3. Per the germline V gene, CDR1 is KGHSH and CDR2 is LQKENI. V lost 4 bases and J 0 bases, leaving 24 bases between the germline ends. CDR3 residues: CASSRLLRESLSSNTGELFF. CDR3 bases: TGTGCCAGCTCACGCCTCTTACGGGAGTCGTTGAGTTCGAACACCGGGGAGCTGTTTTTT.

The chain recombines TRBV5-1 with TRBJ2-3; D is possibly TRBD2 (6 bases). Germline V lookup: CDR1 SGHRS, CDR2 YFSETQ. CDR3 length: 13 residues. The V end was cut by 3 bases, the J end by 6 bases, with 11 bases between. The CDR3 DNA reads TGCGCCAGCAGCTCCGGAGGGTGGGATACGCAGTATTTT. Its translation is CASSSGGWDTQYF.

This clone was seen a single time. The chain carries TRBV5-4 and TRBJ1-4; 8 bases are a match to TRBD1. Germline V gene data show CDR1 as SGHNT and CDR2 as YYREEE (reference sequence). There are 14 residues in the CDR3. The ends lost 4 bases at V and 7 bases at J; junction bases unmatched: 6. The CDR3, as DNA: TGTGCCAGCAGCCTCTACGACAGGGGTGAAAAACTGTTTTTT. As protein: CASSLYDRGEKLFF.

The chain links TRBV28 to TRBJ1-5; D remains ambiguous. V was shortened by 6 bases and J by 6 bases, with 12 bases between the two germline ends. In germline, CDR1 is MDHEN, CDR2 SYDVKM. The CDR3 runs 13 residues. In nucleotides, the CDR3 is TGTGCCAGCAGCACAGCCCTGGGTCAGCCCCAGCATTTT. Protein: CASSTALGQPQHF. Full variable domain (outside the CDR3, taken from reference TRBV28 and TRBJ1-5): DVKVTQSSRYLVKRTGEKVFLECVQDMDHENMFWYRQDPGLGLRLIYFSYDVKMKEKGDIPEGYSVSREKKERFSLILESASTNQTSMYLCASSTALGQPQHFGDGTRLSIL.

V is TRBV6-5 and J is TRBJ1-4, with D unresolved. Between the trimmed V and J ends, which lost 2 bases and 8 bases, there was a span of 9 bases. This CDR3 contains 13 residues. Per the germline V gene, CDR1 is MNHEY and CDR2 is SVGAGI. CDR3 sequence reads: CASSYRPGEKLFF. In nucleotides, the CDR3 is TGTGCCAGCAGTTACCGGCCGGGAGAAAAACTGTTTTTT.

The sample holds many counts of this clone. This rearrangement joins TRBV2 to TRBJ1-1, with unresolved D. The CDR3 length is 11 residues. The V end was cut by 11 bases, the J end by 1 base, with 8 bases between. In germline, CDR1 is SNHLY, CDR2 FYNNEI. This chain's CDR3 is CAGEENTEAFF. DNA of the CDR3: TGTGCCGGCGAAGAGAACACTGAAGCTTTCTTT.

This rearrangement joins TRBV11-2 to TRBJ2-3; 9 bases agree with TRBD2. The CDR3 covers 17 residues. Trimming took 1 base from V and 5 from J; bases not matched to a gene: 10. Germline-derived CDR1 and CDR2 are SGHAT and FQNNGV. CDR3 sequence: CASSLVSLTSGRDTQYF. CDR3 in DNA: TGTGCCAGCAGCTTAGTTTCATTGACTAGCGGTAGAGATACGCAGTATTTT.

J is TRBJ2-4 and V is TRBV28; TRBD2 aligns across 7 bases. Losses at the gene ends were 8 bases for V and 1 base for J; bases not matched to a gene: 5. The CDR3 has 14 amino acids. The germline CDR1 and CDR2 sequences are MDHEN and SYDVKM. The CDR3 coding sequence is TGTGCCAGCGAGGACGGGGGGGCCAAAAACATTCAGTACTTC. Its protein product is CASEDGGAKNIQYF.

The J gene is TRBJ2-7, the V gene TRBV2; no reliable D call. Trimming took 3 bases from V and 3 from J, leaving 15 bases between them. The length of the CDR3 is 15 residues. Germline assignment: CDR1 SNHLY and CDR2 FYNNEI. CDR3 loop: CASSDDFATYYEQYF. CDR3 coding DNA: TGTGCCAGCAGTGATGATTTCGCGACGTACTACGAGCAGTACTTC. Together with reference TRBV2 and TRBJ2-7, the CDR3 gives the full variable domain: EPEVTQTPSHQVTQMGQEVILRCVPISNHLYFYWYRQILGQKVEFLVSFYNNEISEKSEIFDDQFSVERPDGSNFTLKIRSTKLEDSAMYFCASSDDFATYYEQYFGPGTRLTVT.

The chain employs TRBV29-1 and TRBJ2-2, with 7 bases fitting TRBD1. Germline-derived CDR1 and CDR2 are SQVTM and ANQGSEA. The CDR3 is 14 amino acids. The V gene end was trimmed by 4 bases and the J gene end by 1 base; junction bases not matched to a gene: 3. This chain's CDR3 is CSVVGQVNTGELFF. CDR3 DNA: TGCAGCGTTGTTGGACAGGTGAACACCGGGGAGCTGTTTTTT.

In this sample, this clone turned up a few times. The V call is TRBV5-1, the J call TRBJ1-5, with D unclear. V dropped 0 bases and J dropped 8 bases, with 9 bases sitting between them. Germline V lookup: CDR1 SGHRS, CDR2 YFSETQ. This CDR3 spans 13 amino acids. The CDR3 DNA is TGCGCCAGCAGCTTGGAACCGGGAAAGCCCCAGCATTTT. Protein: CASSLEPGKPQHF.

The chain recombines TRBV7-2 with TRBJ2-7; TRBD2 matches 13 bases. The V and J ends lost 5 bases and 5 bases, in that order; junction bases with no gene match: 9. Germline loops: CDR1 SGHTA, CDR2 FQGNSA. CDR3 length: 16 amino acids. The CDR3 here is CASSLRTSGSFDEQYF. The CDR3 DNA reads TGTGCCAGCAGCCTAAGGACTAGCGGGAGTTTCGACGAGCAGTACTTC.

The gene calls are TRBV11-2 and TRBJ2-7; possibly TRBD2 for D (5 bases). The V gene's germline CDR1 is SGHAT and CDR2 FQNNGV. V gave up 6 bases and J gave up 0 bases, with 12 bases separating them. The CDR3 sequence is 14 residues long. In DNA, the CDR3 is TGTGCCAGCAGTTCTCATACTAGCTCCTACGAGCAGTACTTC. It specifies CASSSHTSSYEQYF.

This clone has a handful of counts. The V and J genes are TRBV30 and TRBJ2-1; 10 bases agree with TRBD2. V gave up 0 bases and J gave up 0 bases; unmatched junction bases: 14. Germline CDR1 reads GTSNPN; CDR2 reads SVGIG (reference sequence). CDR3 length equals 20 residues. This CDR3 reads CAWSVNPSGRPASSYNEQFF. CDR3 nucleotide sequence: TGTGCCTGGAGTGTAAATCCTAGCGGGAGACCGGCTAGCTCCTACAATGAGCAGTTCTTC.

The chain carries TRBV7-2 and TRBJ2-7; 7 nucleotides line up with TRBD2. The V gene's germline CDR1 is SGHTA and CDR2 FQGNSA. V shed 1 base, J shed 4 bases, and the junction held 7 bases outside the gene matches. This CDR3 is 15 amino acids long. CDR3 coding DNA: TGTGCCAGCAGCTTAGATCCGGGACTAACGTACGAGCAGTACTTC. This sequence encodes CASSLDPGLTYEQYF.

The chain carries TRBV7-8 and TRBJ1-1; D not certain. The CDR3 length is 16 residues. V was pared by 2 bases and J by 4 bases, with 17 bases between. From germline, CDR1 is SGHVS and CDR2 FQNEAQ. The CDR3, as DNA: TGTGCCAGCAGCTTAAGGTTGGTAGGGTTTCCCACTGAAGCTTTCTTT. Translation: CASSLRLVGFPTEAFF.

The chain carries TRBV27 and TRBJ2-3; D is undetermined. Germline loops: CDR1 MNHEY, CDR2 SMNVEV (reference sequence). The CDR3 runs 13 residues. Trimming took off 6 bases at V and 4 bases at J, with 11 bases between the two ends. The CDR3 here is CASSGSRSDTQYF. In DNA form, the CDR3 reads TGTGCCAGCAGCGGATCACGATCAGATACGCAGTATTTT.

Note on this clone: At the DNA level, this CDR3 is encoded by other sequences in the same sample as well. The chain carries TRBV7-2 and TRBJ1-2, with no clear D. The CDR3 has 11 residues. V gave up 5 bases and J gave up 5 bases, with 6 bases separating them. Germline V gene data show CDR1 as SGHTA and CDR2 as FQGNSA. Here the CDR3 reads CASSRRYGYTF. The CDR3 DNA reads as TGTGCCAGCAGCCGTCGGTATGGCTACACCTTC. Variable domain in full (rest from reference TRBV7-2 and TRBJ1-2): GAGVSQSPSNKVTEKGKDVELRCDPISGHTALYWYRQSLGQGLEFLIYFQGNSAPDKSGLPSDRFSAERTGGSVSTLTIQRTQQEDSAVYLCASSRRYGYTFGSGTRLTVV.

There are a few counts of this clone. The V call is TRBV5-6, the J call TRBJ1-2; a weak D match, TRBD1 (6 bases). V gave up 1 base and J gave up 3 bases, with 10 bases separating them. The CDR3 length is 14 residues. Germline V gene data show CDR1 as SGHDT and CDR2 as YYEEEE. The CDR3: CASSLYPGDYGYTF. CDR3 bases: TGTGCCAGCAGCTTGTACCCAGGGGACTATGGCTACACCTTC.

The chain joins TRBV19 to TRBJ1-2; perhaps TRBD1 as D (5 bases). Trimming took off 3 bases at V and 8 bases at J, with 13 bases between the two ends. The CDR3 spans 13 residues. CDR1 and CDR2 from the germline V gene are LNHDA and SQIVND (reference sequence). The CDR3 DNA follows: TGTGCCAGTAGTATCCCAAGGACACGAGGCTACACCTTC. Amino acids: CASSIPRTRGYTF.